This entry describes one T cell receptor (beta chain). The data originate from a study of early T cells in non-severe SARS-CoV-2 infection. Across the whole study: Bulk RNA taken from unsorted whole blood was sequenced, leaving chains unpaired.

Unique molecular identifier tags were affixed to discrete cDNA molecules. TCRdb fed the 5' RACE reads into MiXCR, producing one record per CDR3 protein. The top ten clones hold 3.5% to 4% of a sample with roughly 120,000 distinct CDR3 sequences, 10% to 15% of them seen once. This CDR3 region has 13 residues. Germline V gene data show CDR1 as SGDLS and CDR2 as YYNGEE. V lost 0 bases and J 8 bases, leaving 9 bases between the germline ends. The specimen comprised whole blood, sampled at baseline. The source is an adult who was a healthcare worker with PCR-confirmed SARS-CoV-2 infection or an uninfected control (not recorded which). This chain uses TRBV9 with TRBJ2-4; TRBD1 might be the D (5 bases). The CDR3 DNA follows: TGTGCCAGCAGCGTAGGGGGCTTGGACATTCAGTACTTC. The encoded protein is CASSVGGLDIQYF. The entire variable domain, with the rest obtained from reference TRBV9 and TRBJ2-4, is as follows: DSGVTQTPKHLITATGQRVTLRCSPRSGDLSVYWYQQSLDQGLQFLIQYYNGEERAKGNILERFSAQQFPDLHSELNLSSLELGDSALYFCASSVGGLDIQYFGAGTRLSVL.